The present TCR beta chain was sequenced within a study of PD-1 blockade in classical Hodgkin lymphoma. Study conclusions and caveats: Researchers reported that CD4+ TCR diversity, though not CD8+, rose significantly by C4D1. The repertoire differences lack a defined cause, possibly disease activity or prior therapy.

Sequenced by immunoSEQ multiplex PCR; TCRdb stores in-frame clones only, minus some. The sample includes nearly 60,000 clones, around 93% seen only once; the top ten take over 9.5%. Comment on this clone: Its antigen remains unidentified.

Each patient's relapse followed autologous stem cell transplantation, and brentuximab vedotin exposure varied. Sample: peripheral blood mononuclear cells (PBMCs), taken before the second cycle of nivolumab. This TCR was recovered from a human donor with classical Hodgkin lymphoma.

The CDR3 DNA reads as TGTGCCAGCAGTTTCGGGACTAGCGGATTTACAGATACGCAGTATTTT. Amino acids: CASSFGTSGFTDTQYF. The chain couples TRBV2 to TRBJ2-3; TRBD2 matches at 11 bases. The CDR3 extends over 16 amino acids. Germline V CDR1 and CDR2: SNHLY, FYNNEI. With V trimmed by 5 bases and J by 3 bases, 7 bases remained unmatched.